Many counts were recorded for the clone carrying this T cell receptor (beta chain). The data were obtained in a study of regulatory T cells in long-lasting Graves disease. Whole-study context: Persistent Graves' disease meant over 5 years of antithyroid drugs with positive TSH receptor antibodies.

In building TCR beta libraries, iRepertoire HTBI primers were used together with Arm-PCR of CDR3 regions. Authors' analysis steps: Detected in the samples were over 60 TRBV and over twelve TRBJ segments. Each CDR3 protein gets one entry after TCRdb re-called the multiplex PCR reads with MiXCR. The V and J calls, along with clone size, are taken from TCRdb and not from the paper's own processing. The table lists roughly 500,000 distinct CDR3 sequences, approximately 22% of them singletons. Germline V gene lookup returns CDR1 SNHLY and CDR2 FYNNEI. This CDR3 is built from 12 residues. Trimming cost V 7 bases and J 0 bases, with 4 bases left between them. Time point here: persistent/refractory GD, antithyroid drugs over 5 years with positive TRAb. Researchers made the TCR library from RNA that was extracted from PBMCs.

The sample here was peripheral blood mononuclear cells (PBMCs), taken when the disease was refractory, from a patient treated with antithyroid drugs. This TCR was sampled from a female donor with Graves disease. The chain joins TRBV2 to TRBJ2-4; D gene unclear. CDR3 in DNA: TGTGCCAGCACCCTAGCCAAAAACATTCAGTACTTC. This gives the protein CASTLAKNIQYF.